The source of this T cell receptor beta chain is a study of blood T cells in healthy people across ages. This clonotype was counted between two and nine times. In each sample, at least 7 million PBMCs were isolated. The authors ran a second PCR of 7 to 11 cycles using a sample-barcoded 5' primer and a J-beta primer mix. TCRdb itself ran the 5' RACE reads through MiXCR, one entry per CDR3 protein. This sample has fewer than 800,000 distinct CDR3 sequences, with 20% to 25% found just once. The V gene's germline CDR1 is MDHEN and CDR2 SYDVKM. The CDR3 runs 15 residues. The receptor's source is a man aged 65 to 79 in good health. This sequence joins TRBV28 and TRBJ2-5; 11 bases map to TRBD2. The DNA end favors TRBJ2-7, so the J call may be wrong. Source material: blood. As DNA, the CDR3 is TGTGCCAGCAGTTTTACTAGCGGGAGTTACTACGAGCAGTACTTC. It codes for CASSFTSGSYYEQYF.